These T cell receptor beta chains were read from a single sample in a study of T-cell reconstitution after alpha-beta-depleted transplantation in children. MiXCR, run by TCRdb on the PCR reads, gives a single entry per CDR3 protein. Counted here are hundreds of thousands of distinct CDR3 sequences, around a tenth occurring once; the ten biggest clones make up roughly 7%. The sequencing used PBMCs, collected before TCRalphabeta/CD19-depleted stem cell transplant. The receptors were gathered from a boy younger than two with acute myeloid leukemia, due to receive a stem cell transplant. Both conserved end residues are part of each CDR3.

V gene: TRBV12-3/TRBV12-4
CDR3 protein: CASRPAGYSPLHF

V gene: TRBV4-1
CDR3 protein: CASSQDGEVYEQYF

V gene: TRBV7-9
CDR3 protein: CASSLAVNQPQHF

V gene: TRBV12-3/TRBV12-4
CDR3 protein: CASCGSPSYEQYF

V gene: TRBV5-5
CDR3 protein: CASSRQGQSEAFF

V gene: TRBV7-6
CDR3 protein: CASSWGHPYEQYF

V gene: TRBV10-3
CDR3 protein: CAMSVTLAGDADTQYF

V gene: TRBV5-1
CDR3 protein: CASSTGTGESDYGYTF

V gene: TRBV12-3/TRBV12-4
CDR3 protein: CASSFLDRGRYEQYF

V gene: TRBV4-3
CDR3 protein: CASSQDLETGGRGYTF

V gene: TRBV20-1
CDR3 protein: CSARTVETQYF

V gene: TRBV9
CDR3 protein: CASSPLSDSSYNEQFF

V gene: TRBV29-1
CDR3 protein: CSVGQGDSYEQYF

V gene: TRBV10-3
CDR3 protein: CAISVGYNEQFF

V gene: TRBV6-1
CDR3 protein: CASSESPGNSYEQYF

V gene: TRBV10-3
CDR3 protein: CAISVSGRDQETQYF

V gene: TRBV6-5
CDR3 protein: CASSFETPFAIAQYF

V gene: TRBV7-2
CDR3 protein: CASSLTSGGADTQYF

V gene: TRBV20-1
CDR3 protein: CSAGGDHSYNEQFF

V gene: TRBV12-3/TRBV12-4
CDR3 protein: CASSSQRAGWAYTQYF

V gene: TRBV5-6
CDR3 protein: CASSLVWGQGYTEAFF

V gene: TRBV30
CDR3 protein: CAWSRAGSPGELFF

V gene: TRBV3-2
CDR3 protein: CASSHFGTSGRIRNNEQFF

V gene: TRBV6-2/TRBV6-3
CDR3 protein: CASSYRDRGATSSYNEQFF

V gene: TRBV29-1
CDR3 protein: CSVEGSGGSYEQYF

V gene: TRBV20-1
CDR3 protein: CSARAAGPKETQYF

V gene: TRBV12-3/TRBV12-4
CDR3 protein: CASSPGGHEQYF

V gene: TRBV29-1
CDR3 protein: CSGRTGGGEGTQYF

V gene: TRBV28
CDR3 protein: CASSPPGQEDEQFF

V gene: TRBV7-9
CDR3 protein: CASSDRDRFYEQYF